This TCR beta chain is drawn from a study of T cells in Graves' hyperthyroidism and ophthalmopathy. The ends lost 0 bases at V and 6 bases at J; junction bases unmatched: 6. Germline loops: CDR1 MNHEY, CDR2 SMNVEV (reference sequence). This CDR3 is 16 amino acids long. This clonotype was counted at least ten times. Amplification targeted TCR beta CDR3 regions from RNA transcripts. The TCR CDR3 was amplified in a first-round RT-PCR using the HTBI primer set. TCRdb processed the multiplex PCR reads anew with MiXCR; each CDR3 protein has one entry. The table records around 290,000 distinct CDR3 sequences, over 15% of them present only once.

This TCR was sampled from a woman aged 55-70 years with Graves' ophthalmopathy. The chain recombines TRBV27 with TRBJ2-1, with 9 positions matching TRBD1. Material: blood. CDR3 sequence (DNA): TGTGCCAGCAGTTTATCGTACCCGGGACAGGGCAATGAGCAGTTCTTC. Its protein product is CASSLSYPGQGNEQFF.